The 23 T cell receptor beta chains given below trace back to one sample, sequenced in a study of T cell repertoires in cytomegalovirus infection. MiXCR, run by TCRdb on the reads, gives a single entry per CDR3 protein. The sample lists roughly 45,000 distinct CDR3 sequences, 20% to 25% occurring once. What these receptors recognize is not known. The specimen was PBMCs, sequenced either directly or after in vitro stimulation (not recorded which). All receptors come from a human donor in good health (CMV status not recorded). Some clones in this sample may be carry-over from other donors' samples.

The V gene is TRBV4-2, the J gene TRBJ2-5; TRBD2 agrees at 13 bases. Germline CDR1 and CDR2: LGHNA and YNFKEQ. The V gene end was trimmed by 4 bases and the J gene end by 5 bases; junction bases not matched to a gene: 16. This CDR3 spans 19 amino acids. The CDR3 coding sequence is TGTGCCAGCAGCCGTGGGGGACTAGCGGGGCCCCGGGAAAGGGAGACCCAGTACTTC. This sequence encodes CASSRGGLAGPRERETQYF.

The rearrangement links TRBV29-1 to TRBJ2-7, with D possibly TRBD2 on 5 matching bases. Trimming removed 4 bases at V and 5 bases at J, with 12 bases between. Per germline, CDR1 SQVTM and CDR2 ANQGSEA. The CDR3 extends over 12 amino acids. The CDR3 nucleotides read TGCAGCGTTGGAGGGTTTAGGGACGAGCAGTACTTC. Protein product: CSVGGFRDEQYF.

This clonotype was observed at least ten times. The CDR3 region is CASSAGTGNQPQHF. CDR3 coding DNA: TGTGCCAGCAGCGCCGGGACCGGCAATCAGCCCCAGCATTTT. The chain couples TRBV13 to TRBJ1-5, with D tentatively TRBD1 (5 bases). Germline V gene sequence: CDR1 PRHDT, CDR2 FYEKMQ (reference sequence). The length of the CDR3 is 14 residues. Trimming cost V 5 bases and J 2 bases, with 10 bases left between them.

By frequency in the sample, this clonotype is large (0.1 to 1%). The rearrangement joins TRBV12-3 or TRBV12-4 to TRBJ1-1, with a possible D match to TRBD1 (5 bases). Trimming shortened V by 6 bases and J by 7 bases, and 21 bases separated the two germline ends. CDR3 length: 15 residues. The CDR3 protein is CASSPYGGRRDEAFF. The CDR3 DNA reads as TGTGCCAGCAGCCCCTACGGGGGAAGACGTGATGAAGCTTTCTTT.

This clonotype was seen a handful of times. J is TRBJ2-1 and V is TRBV20-1; 12 positions match TRBD2. The length of the CDR3 is 14 residues. Germline assignment: CDR1 DFQATT and CDR2 SNEGSKA (reference sequence). V lost 4 bases, J lost 6 bases, and 4 bases stayed unmatched. The CDR3 DNA reads as TGCAGTGCTAACGGACTAGCGGGATCCAATGAGCAGTTCTTC. This translates into CSANGLAGSNEQFF.

The chain has TRBV6-1 and TRBJ2-1; the D gene is possibly TRBD1 (5 bases). Germline V lookup: CDR1 MNHNS, CDR2 SASEGT. The CDR3 extends over 14 amino acids. V dropped 4 bases and J dropped 4 bases, with 11 bases sitting between them. CDR3 DNA: TGTGCCAGCAGTGGAAGGGGTGATTACAATGAGCAGTTCTTC. Amino acids: CASSGRGDYNEQFF.

The chain links TRBV15 to TRBJ1-6, with 9 bases identical to TRBD1. J lost 7 bases, V lost 5 bases, and 15 bases had no gene match. This CDR3 spans 18 amino acids. CDR1 is LNHNV, CDR2 YYDKDF, per germline (reference sequence). CDR3 DNA: TGTGCCACCAGCGGTCGATACACAGGGGGCGGAAACAATTCACCCCTCCACTTT. It is translated as CATSGRYTGGGNNSPLHF.

This clonotype showed up many times. The chain has TRBV2 and TRBJ1-5; D remains unclear. This CDR3 contains 14 residues. Trimming removed 8 bases at V and 5 bases at J, with 16 bases between. The V gene's germline CDR1 is SNHLY and CDR2 FYNNEI. CDR3 residues: CASAKVGWDQPQHF. CDR3 DNA sequence: TGTGCCAGCGCCAAAGTAGGGTGGGATCAGCCCCAGCATTTT.

This clonotype was recorded at least ten times. The rearrangement links TRBV28 to TRBJ1-1, with unresolved D. V dropped 2 bases and J dropped 3 bases, with 13 bases sitting between them. The CDR3 is 15 amino acids. Germline CDR1 and CDR2: MDHEN and SYDVKM. The CDR3 DNA is TGTGCCAGCAGTTTACCGGAAGGAACGGACACTGAAGCTTTCTTT. Translating gives CASSLPEGTDTEAFF.

In its sample, this clonotype was seen a few times. The chain recombines TRBV6-5 with TRBJ2-7, with D possibly TRBD1 on 7 matching bases. Germline loops: CDR1 MNHEY, CDR2 SVGAGI. This CDR3 is 15 amino acids long. The germline V and J ends were trimmed by 3 bases and 6 bases, with 18 bases remaining between them. The CDR3 region is CASSYGVGTAGEQYF. The CDR3 DNA sequence: TGTGCCAGCAGTTATGGAGTGGGGACAGCGGGCGAGCAGTACTTC.

V gene TRBV9 combines with J gene TRBJ2-2, with 8 bases aligning to TRBD1. Germline-derived CDR1 and CDR2 are SGDLS and YYNGEE. This CDR3 spans 16 amino acids. V shed 0 bases and J 7 bases; nucleotides not matched to a gene: 8. As DNA, the CDR3 is TGTGCCAGCAGCGTAGGTGCAGGGGGCGCGAGCGGGGAGCTGTTTTTT. Translated, it gives CASSVGAGGASGELFF.

This clonotype was recorded at least ten times. This rearrangement joins TRBV7-9 to TRBJ2-7; no definite D call. The CDR3 runs 11 residues. V lost 7 bases to trimming and J lost 6 bases, with 10 bases between them. The germline gives CDR1 SEHNR, CDR2 FQNEAQ (reference sequence). CDR3 DNA sequence: TGTGCCAGCACCACCGATGCCGAGCAGTACTTC. It specifies CASTTDAEQYF.

This clonotype came up many times. The rearrangement joins TRBV19 to TRBJ1-1; a possible D gene is TRBD1 (6 bases). V lost 6 bases to trimming and J lost 3 bases, with 17 bases between them. Germline V gene data show CDR1 as LNHDA and CDR2 as SQIVND (reference sequence). The CDR3 has 15 residues. This chain's CDR3 is CASRRGGARDTEAFF. The DNA for the CDR3 is TGTGCCAGTAGACGGGGGGGGGCTCGGGACACTGAAGCTTTCTTT.

The chain employs TRBV20-1 and TRBJ2-3; D might be TRBD1 (6 bases). Trimming cost V 0 bases and J 0 bases, with 13 bases left between them. The CDR3 sequence is 16 residues long. CDR1 DFQATT and CDR2 SNEGSKA come from the germline V gene (reference sequence). The DNA for the CDR3 is TGCAGTGCTAGAGATTCAGGGGAGCGGAGCACAGATACGCAGTATTTT. It codes for CSARDSGERSTDTQYF.

This clonotype was detected once. With a much larger clone just one base away, this may be a read error. The chain uses TRBV7-2 and TRBJ2-3, with no clear D. V was cut by 3 bases and J by 2 bases, with 6 bases left in between. The CDR3 runs to 13 residues. The V gene's germline CDR1 is SGHTA and CDR2 FQGNSA. CDR3 residues: CTSSFSHTDTQYF. The CDR3 region has the DNA TGTACCAGCAGCTTTTCCCACACAGATACGCAGTATTTT.

The sample holds many counts of this clonotype. The chain carries TRBV7-2 and TRBJ2-3, with a possible D match to TRBD2 (6 bases). Between the trimmed V and J ends, which lost 3 bases and 1 base, there was a span of 11 bases. The CDR3 contains 15 residues. Germline CDR1 reads SGHTA; CDR2 reads FQGNSA. CDR3 DNA: TGTGCCAGCAGCTTCGGCGGGATGGGCACAGATACGCAGTATTTT. This translates into CASSFGGMGTDTQYF.

This clonotype was seen a few times. This rearrangement joins TRBV29-1 to TRBJ2-1; D is perhaps TRBD2 (6 bases). Trimming left V 8 bases short and J 6 bases short, with 23 bases between. The V gene's germline CDR1 is SQVTM and CDR2 ANQGSEA. This CDR3 is built from 15 residues. The CDR3 DNA reads as TGCAGCCACATGGGGTTGATGGCGGGGACCAATGAGCAGTTCTTC. Amino acid sequence: CSHMGLMAGTNEQFF.

The rearrangement links TRBV12-3 or TRBV12-4 to TRBJ2-6, with a tentative D call TRBD2 (6 bases). The CDR3 contains 14 residues. V was clipped by 8 bases and J by 2 bases, with 10 bases between them. CDR3 amino acids: CASGTSTGANVLTF. The CDR3 DNA is TGTGCCAGCGGCACTAGCACTGGGGCCAACGTCCTGACTTTC.

The chain uses TRBV30 and TRBJ2-7; D ambiguous. Deletions cut 8 bases from V and 5 bases from J, with 19 bases between. The CDR3 is 13 residues long. Germline CDR1 is GTSNPN and CDR2 is SVGIG (reference sequence). The CDR3, as DNA: TGTGCCGCGAGGACCCCTAGGTCGGACGAGCAGTACTTC. Translated: CAARTPRSDEQYF.

The rearrangement joins TRBV6-2 or TRBV6-3 to TRBJ2-1; the D gene is possibly TRBD2 (7 bases). This CDR3 spans 15 amino acids. The germline V gene encodes CDR1 MNHEY and CDR2 SVGEGT. Trimming took off 5 bases at V and 1 base at J, with 12 bases between the two ends. Written as DNA, the CDR3 is TGTGCCAGCAGTCAAGGGGGGGTGTCCTACAATGAGCAGTTCTTC. As protein: CASSQGGVSYNEQFF.

About this clonotype itself: With a much larger clone just one base away, this may be a read error. CDR3 protein: CASSGWQGAGEQSF. The CDR3, as DNA: TGTGCCAGCAGTGGTTGGCAGGGGGCGGGTGAGCAGTCCTTC. This chain connects TRBV11-2 to TRBJ2-1, with 8 positions matching TRBD1. The CDR3 has 14 residues. CDR1 and CDR2 from the germline V gene are SGHAT and FQNNGV.

Only a few counts were recorded for this clonotype. CDR3 sequence (DNA): TGCGCCAGCAGCTTGGCGCAGGGAAATTCACCCCTCCACTTT. It yields the protein CASSLAQGNSPLHF. This sequence joins TRBV5-1 and TRBJ1-6, with D perhaps TRBD1 (5 bases). Deletions cut 0 bases from V and 7 bases from J, with 8 bases between. Germline CDR1 and CDR2: SGHRS and YFSETQ. The CDR3 is 14 residues long.

V is TRBV7-9 and J is TRBJ1-2; the D is unclear. CDR1 and CDR2 (germline): SEHNR, FQNEAQ (reference sequence). The CDR3 is 13 amino acids. The V and J ends lost 0 bases and 8 bases respectively, with 10 bases between them. The CDR3 sequence is CASSLAANGGYTF. CDR3 in DNA: TGTGCCAGCAGCTTAGCGGCGAACGGGGGCTACACCTTC.